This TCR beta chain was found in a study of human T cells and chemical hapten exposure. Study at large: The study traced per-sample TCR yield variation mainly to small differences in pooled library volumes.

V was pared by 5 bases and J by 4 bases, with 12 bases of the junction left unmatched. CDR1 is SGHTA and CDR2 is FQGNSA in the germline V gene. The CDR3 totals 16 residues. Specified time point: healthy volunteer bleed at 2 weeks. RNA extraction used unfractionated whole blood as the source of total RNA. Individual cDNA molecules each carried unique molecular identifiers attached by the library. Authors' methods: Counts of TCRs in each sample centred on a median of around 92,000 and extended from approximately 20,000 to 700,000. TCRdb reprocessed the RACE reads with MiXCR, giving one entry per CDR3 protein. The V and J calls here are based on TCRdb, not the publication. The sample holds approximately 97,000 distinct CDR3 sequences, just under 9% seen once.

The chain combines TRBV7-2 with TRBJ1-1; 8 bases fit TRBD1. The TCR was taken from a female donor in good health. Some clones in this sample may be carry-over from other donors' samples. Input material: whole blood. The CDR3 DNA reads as TGTGCCAGCAGCGAACGTCCCGACAGGGGAGGCACTGAAGCTTTCTTT. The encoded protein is CASSERPDRGGTEAFF.